Below are 27 T cell receptor beta chains sequenced from a single sample in a study of cytomegalovirus exposure and HLA in healthy donors. The PCR made use of 60 Vbeta and 13 Jbeta primers. This table comes from immunoSEQ multiplex PCR, and its TCRdb copy is limited to in-frame clones, with some not included. The table records under 150,000 clones, over 60% of them present only once. Sample: PBMCs. The receptors stem from a man aged 18 to 30 in good health and CMV-seronegative.

The J gene is TRBJ2-7, the V gene TRBV7-9, with D perhaps matching TRBD1 (6 bases). The CDR3 length is 14 residues. The ends were cut back, 2 bases at V and 9 bases at J, with 17 bases in the middle. Per the germline V gene, CDR1 is SEHNR and CDR2 is FQNEAQ (reference sequence). This chain's CDR3 is CASSLSTGQWGQYV. The CDR3 DNA follows: TGTGCCAGCAGCTTATCCACGGGACAATGGGGGCAGTACGTC.

The chain couples TRBV5-4 to TRBJ2-4, with TRBD2 matching over 7 bases. CDR1 and CDR2 from the germline V gene are SGHNT and YYREEE (reference sequence). Losses at the gene ends were 5 bases for V and 2 bases for J; bases not matched to a gene: 10. This CDR3 is built from 16 residues. The CDR3 DNA sequence: TGTGCCAGCAGTCCCGGGGCGGGAGAACCCAAAAACATTCAGTACTTC. Its translation: CASSPGAGEPKNIQYF.

The gene calls are TRBV29-1 and TRBJ2-1; TRBD2 agrees at 9 bases. Germline V CDR1 and CDR2: SQVTM, ANQGSEA. CDR3 length: 14 amino acids. V gave up 4 bases and J gave up 4 bases; unmatched junction bases: 5. This CDR3 is CSVVKREVYNEQFF. The CDR3 DNA is TGCAGCGTTGTTAAGCGGGAGGTTTACAATGAGCAGTTCTTC.

This clone was picked up a small number of times. The J gene is TRBJ1-5, the V gene TRBV30; D not certain. CDR3 length equals 13 residues. Germline CDR1 is GTSNPN and CDR2 is SVGIG (reference sequence). V gave up 2 bases and J gave up 4 bases, with 9 bases separating them. The CDR3 DNA reads TGTGCCTGGAGTCTACGGGTAAATCAGCCCCAGCATTTT. It is translated as CAWSLRVNQPQHF. The full variable domain, rest sourced from reference TRBV30 and TRBJ1-5, is SQTIHQWPATLVQPVGSPLSLECTVEGTSNPNLYWYRQAAGRGLQLLFYSVGIGQISSEVPQNLSASRPQDRQFILSSKKLLLSDSGFYLCAWSLRVNQPQHFGDGTRLSIL.

A note on this clone: One junction end does not reproduce the germline sequence, and a read error may be involved. The DNA of the CDR3 is TGTTCCAGCAGCCATCAGGGGTCTAAGAACAATGAGCAGTTCTTC. As protein: CSSSHQGSKNNEQFF. The chain links TRBV7-9 to TRBJ2-1, with D perhaps TRBD1 (6 bases). The V gene's germline CDR1 is SEHNR and CDR2 FQNEAQ (reference sequence). CDR3 length: 15 amino acids.

This clone has only a few counts. This chain links TRBV7-9 with TRBJ1-2; the D gene is possibly TRBD1 (6 bases). Germline CDR1 reads SEHNR; CDR2 reads FQNEAQ (reference sequence). The V and J ends lost 5 bases and 4 bases respectively, with 20 bases between them. The CDR3 runs 16 residues. The CDR3 here is CASSPKGGQGLYGYTF. The CDR3 nucleotides are TGTGCCAGCAGCCCAAAGGGGGGGCAGGGACTCTATGGCTACACCTTC.

The chain joins TRBV9 to TRBJ2-2, with 7 bases aligning to TRBD2. J was trimmed by 4 bases and V by 1 base; bases with no gene match: 4. Germline V CDR1 and CDR2: SGDLS, YYNGEE. This CDR3 has 15 amino acids. The DNA of the CDR3 is TGTGCCAGCAGCGTAAGTCCTAGCGGCACCGGGGAGCTGTTTTTT. Translated, it gives CASSVSPSGTGELFF.

V is TRBV19 and J is TRBJ2-7, with a weak D call TRBD1 (5 bases). The CDR3 spans 14 residues. The ends were cut back, 2 bases at V and 9 bases at J, with 17 bases in the middle. The germline V gene encodes CDR1 LNHDA and CDR2 SQIVND (reference sequence). The DNA of the CDR3 is TGTGCCAGTAGTATACGGCAGGGCCCCAACGGGCAGTACTTC. Translating it yields CASSIRQGPNGQYF.

The chain has TRBV28 and TRBJ1-2; unclear D gene. V lost 8 bases to trimming and J lost 0 bases, with 4 bases between them. From germline, CDR1 is MDHEN and CDR2 SYDVKM. This CDR3 contains 11 residues. The CDR3 nucleotides read TGTGCCAGCGGCTCTAACTATGGCTACACCTTC. As protein: CASGSNYGYTF.

The rearrangement joins TRBV5-4 to TRBJ2-2, with TRBD2 matching over 9 bases. The trim removed 4 bases at V and 0 bases at J, leaving 4 bases unmatched. CDR1 is SGHNT and CDR2 is YYREEE in the germline V gene (reference sequence). The CDR3 has 16 residues. The CDR3 DNA reads TGTGCCAGCAGCCTCCCTAGCGGGACGAACACCGGGGAGCTGTTTTTT. Its translation: CASSLPSGTNTGELFF.

The chain recombines TRBV5-1 with TRBJ1-4; 8 bases map to TRBD1. V was clipped by 5 bases and J by 4 bases; unmatched bases: 4. There are 14 residues in the CDR3. Germline CDR1 reads SGHRS; CDR2 reads YFSETQ. The CDR3 DNA reads TGCGCCAGCAGTTCAACAGGGGGTAATGAAAAACTGTTTTTT. As protein: CASSSTGGNEKLFF. Complete variable domain (other parts from reference TRBV5-1 and TRBJ1-4): KAGVTQTPRYLIKTRGQQVTLSCSPISGHRSVSWYQQTPGQGLQFLFEYFSETQRNKGNFPGRFSGRQFSNSRSEMNVSTLELGDSALYLCASSSTGGNEKLFFGSGTQLSVL.

This clone appeared a few times. The rearrangement joins TRBV29-1 to TRBJ1-1; no reliable D call. Trimming left V 5 bases short and J 0 bases short, with 13 bases between. Germline V gene lookup returns CDR1 SQVTM and CDR2 ANQGSEA. This CDR3 contains 14 residues. The DNA for the CDR3 is TGCAGCGTTCATAAGACACTTATGAACACTGAAGCTTTCTTT. Translated: CSVHKTLMNTEAFF. The full variable domain, in which reference TRBV29-1 and TRBJ1-1 provide the parts outside the CDR3, is SAVISQKPSRDICQRGTSLTIQCQVDSQVTMMFWYRQQPGQSLTLIATANQGSEATYESGFVIDKFPISRPNLTFSTLTVSNMSPEDSSIYLCSVHKTLMNTEAFFGQGTRLTVV.

The V call is TRBV7-8, the J call TRBJ2-1; TRBD2 matches at 8 bases. The ends lost 2 bases at V and 0 bases at J; junction bases unmatched: 9. Looked up from germline, CDR1 is SGHVS and CDR2 is FQNEAQ. The CDR3 totals 18 residues. The CDR3 is CASSLSRRTSYSYNEQFF. The CDR3 coding sequence is TGTGCCAGCAGCTTATCCCGGAGGACTAGCTACTCCTACAATGAGCAGTTCTTC.

The chain has TRBV13 and TRBJ2-7, with 8 bases lining up with TRBD1. Looked up from germline, CDR1 is PRHDT and CDR2 is FYEKMQ (reference sequence). This CDR3 region has 15 residues. V trimming: 0 bases; J trimming: 0 bases; junction bases outside the gene matches: 1. CDR3 nucleotides: TGTGCCAGCAGCTTAGGGGGACAGGCCTCCTACGAGCAGTACGTC. This encodes CASSLGGQASYEQYV.

V gene TRBV18 combines with J gene TRBJ2-3; 7 bases agree with TRBD2. The CDR3 contains 18 residues. The V and J ends lost 0 bases and 2 bases, in that order; junction bases with no gene match: 11. From germline, CDR1 is KGHSH and CDR2 LQKENI. CDR3 sequence (DNA): TGTGCCAGCTCACCACCGACCGGGCGGGAGAGGGTCACAGATACGCAGTATTTT. Translation gives CASSPPTGRERVTDTQYF.

The CDR3 reads CASSVGSQETQYF. The CDR3 bases are TGTGCCAGCAGTGTGGGCTCCCAAGAGACCCAGTACTTC. V usage is TRBV2 and J usage is TRBJ2-5; D is uncertain. Germline CDR1 SNHLY, CDR2 FYNNEI. The CDR3 runs to 13 residues. Trimming removed 4 bases from V and 1 base from J, with 7 bases in between.

The rearrangement uses TRBV5-5 and TRBJ2-1, with D hard to call. The CDR3 has 14 residues. V was cut by 0 bases and J by 4 bases, with 8 bases left in between. Germline CDR1 and CDR2: SGHKS and YYEKEE (reference sequence). The CDR3 sequence is CASSLAEPYNEQFF. The CDR3 DNA reads TGTGCCAGCAGCTTGGCCGAGCCGTACAATGAGCAGTTCTTC.

The chain employs TRBV28 and TRBJ2-2; D unresolved. Trimming took 5 bases from V and 2 from J, leaving 15 bases between them. Germline CDR1 MDHEN, CDR2 SYDVKM. The CDR3 consists of 16 residues. CDR3 DNA: TGTGCCAGCAGTCCCCATGCGCCACCAAACACCGGGGAGCTGTTTTTT. It codes for CASSPHAPPNTGELFF.

This rearrangement joins TRBV13 to TRBJ2-5, with 7 bases fitting TRBD1. The germline V gene encodes CDR1 PRHDT and CDR2 FYEKMQ (reference sequence). The V segment lost 0 bases and the J segment 5 bases; nucleotides outside the gene matches: 3. CDR3 length: 14 amino acids. The CDR3 loop is CASSLGQGMETQYF. The CDR3 DNA reads as TGTGCCAGCAGCTTAGGACAGGGGATGGAGACCCAGTACTTC.

The chain is built from TRBV7-8 and TRBJ2-5; the match to TRBD2 covers 7 bases. The J call is doubtful: the DNA matches TRBJ2-7 better. In germline, CDR1 is SGHVS, CDR2 FQNEAQ. This CDR3 region has 16 residues. In nucleotides, the CDR3 is TGTGCCAGCAGCTTTTTTGGCGGGAGTCCCTCCTACGAGCAGTACTTC. It is translated as CASSFFGGSPSYEQYF.

Worth noting for this clone: No conserved phenylalanine or tryptophan is present at the end of the CDR3, so a read error is the likely explanation. V gene TRBV19 combines with J gene TRBJ1-5; maybe TRBD1 (6 bases). Per germline, CDR1 LNHDA and CDR2 SQIVND (reference sequence). The ends were cut back, 8 bases at V and 2 bases at J, with 13 bases in the middle. The CDR3 sequence is 14 residues long. In DNA form, the CDR3 reads TGTGCCAGTGAGGGGGGGATGGGCAATCAGCCCCAGCATTCT. Protein sequence: CASEGGMGNQPQHS.

The CDR3 DNA is TGTGCCAGCAGTTTCAGGGCCAACGTCCTGACTTTC. Translating it yields CASSFRANVLTF. The chain is built from TRBV28 and TRBJ2-6, with D unresolved. Germline CDR1 and CDR2: MDHEN and SYDVKM. Trimming stripped 3 bases from V and 5 bases from J, with 2 bases between. The CDR3 has 12 amino acids.

This chain links TRBV7-2 with TRBJ2-5; possibly TRBD1 for D (6 bases). The last part of the DNA fits TRBJ2-7 better; the J call may be wrong. The CDR3 consists of 18 residues. The germline V gene encodes CDR1 SGHTA and CDR2 FQGNSA. Written as DNA, the CDR3 is TGTGCCAGCAGCTTAAACACCGGGACATCGGCGATGGCCTACGAGCAGTACTTC. As protein: CASSLNTGTSAMAYEQYF.

The chain employs TRBV7-9 and TRBJ2-7; 8 bases are shared with TRBD2. Germline CDR1 and CDR2: SEHNR and FQNEAQ (reference sequence). With V trimmed by 3 bases and J by 2 bases, 9 bases remained unmatched. The CDR3 covers 16 residues. As DNA, the CDR3 is TGTGCCAGCAGCTTGCTTGACGGCGGGAGGACCTACGAGCAGTACTTC. This sequence encodes CASSLLDGGRTYEQYF.

The CDR3 DNA reads as TGTGCCAGCATGCTAGCGAGCTCCTACAATGAGCAGTTCTTC. Residues: CASMLASSYNEQFF. The chain employs TRBV7-9 and TRBJ2-1; D possibly corresponds to TRBD2 (6 bases). The germline gives CDR1 SEHNR, CDR2 FQNEAQ (reference sequence). The V end was cut by 7 bases, the J end by 0 bases, with 10 bases between. This CDR3 region has 14 residues.

The chain couples TRBV23-1 to TRBJ2-7, with 7 bases that match TRBD2. TRBV23-1 is classed as an ORF, of uncertain function. Unmatched junction bases numbered 18, after V lost 8 bases and J lost 2 bases. The CDR3 totals 17 residues. The CDR3: CASGTIAPGGYPYEQYV. DNA for the CDR3: TGCGCCAGCGGAACGATCGCCCCCGGGGGGTACCCCTACGAGCAGTACGTC.

The rearrangement joins TRBV9 to TRBJ2-2; 8 nucleotides agree with TRBD2. Losses at the gene ends were 0 bases for V and 4 bases for J; bases not matched to a gene: 5. The CDR3 sequence is 16 residues long. Germline CDR1 is SGDLS and CDR2 is YYNGEE. CDR3 bases: TGTGCCAGCAGCGTAGTAGGTAGCGGGGTCACCGGGGAGCTGTTTTTT. Translation gives CASSVVGSGVTGELFF.